The rows below give T cell receptor beta chains drawn from one sample of a study of the immune and genomic landscape of osteosarcoma. Assay used: immunoSEQ multiplex PCR; TCRdb lists only in-frame clones, some missing. The data hold about 4,600 clones, with 60% to 80% observed a single time. Specimen: osteosarcoma tumor tissue from the femur. These receptors originate from a human donor with osteosarcoma. Each CDR3 is given without its conserved first and last residue. A D gene is named only where the DNA matches it firmly. Clone size is not always given. Where it is, it says once, few, many or a class for expanded clones.

>TRBV7-6|NA|NA|14|TRBJ2-4
ASSSGPEVAKNIQY
>TRBV7-9|NA|TRBD1|12|TRBJ1-2
ASSPGQGRYGYT
>TRBV4-3|NA|NA|13|TRBJ1-2
ASSQGGIGDYGYT
>TRBV28|NA|NA|11|TRBJ1-5
ASQWRGNQPQH
>TRBV18|NA|NA|13|TRBJ1-1
ASSPTGGGNTEAF
>TRBV6-1|NA|NA|12|TRBJ2-1
ASSESTQYNEQF
>TRBV18|NA|TRBD1|13|TRBJ1-1
ASSPQRQGGTEAF
>TRBV9|few|TRBD2|15|TRBJ2-1
ASSEVASGRAVNEQF
>TRBV27|NA|TRBD2|12|TRBJ2-4
ASVVAGVEGIQY
>TRBV7-9|few|NA|12|TRBJ1-1
ASSVPEAGTEAF
>TRBV30|NA|NA|12|TRBJ2-7
AWNYFPGYYEQY
>TRBV19|few|TRBD1|15|TRBJ1-2
ASSTDGGGAGFNGYT
>TRBV5-6|NA|NA|14|TRBJ2-3
ASSLVSASSTDTQY
>TRBV6-1|NA|NA|10|TRBJ2-7
ASRSGPHEQY
>TRBV5-5|NA|NA|12|TRBJ2-3
ASIKSFPTDTQY
>TRBV27|NA|NA|13|TRBJ2-1
ASSFGVSSYNEQF
>TRBV19|NA|TRBD2|14|TRBJ2-3
ASNPRGGRGADTQY
>TRBV13|NA|NA|13|TRBJ2-1
ASSLLRELGNEQF
>TRBV7-9|NA|NA|14|TRBJ2-1
ASSLVMTATSDEQF
>TRBV28|NA|TRBD1|12|TRBJ2-4
ASSPRTGGNIQY
>TRBV5-1|large|NA|13|TRBJ1-1
ASSSLQGGDTEAF
>TRBV19|NA|NA|12|TRBJ1-5
ASSKGFSNQPQH
>TRBV5-1|large|TRBD1|12|TRBJ1-1
ASGRQGMGTEAF
>TRBV7-8|NA|TRBD2|18|TRBJ2-1
ASSSTWVASGRGFYNEQF
>TRBV19|NA|NA|11|TRBJ1-1
ASSIRGSTEAF
>TRBV5-6|NA|TRBD1|15|TRBJ2-1
ASSPGPEQGARNEQF
>TRBV19|NA|NA|10|TRBJ2-7
AAGPPSDEQY
>TRBV6-1|once|TRBD1|12|TRBJ2-7
ATAPTGSSYEQY
>TRBV9|NA|NA|11|TRBJ2-5
ASSVAGLETQY
>TRBV27|few|TRBD2|15|TRBJ2-2
ASSGTSKGYGTGELF
>TRBV7-6|NA|TRBD2|13|TRBJ2-1
ASSESGTRSNEQF
>TRBV30|once|NA|12|TRBJ1-6
AWSVGLLNSPLH
>TRBV7-3|NA|TRBD2|13|TRBJ2-1
ASSPILGGGREQF
>TRBV9|NA|TRBD2|16|TRBJ2-3
ASSAPLAGATSTDTQY
>TRBV30|NA|NA|11|TRBJ1-5
AWRGGSNQPQH
>TRBV11-1|NA|NA|13|TRBJ2-2
ASSLASGNTGELF
>TRBV28|once|TRBD2|12|TRBJ2-1
ASTTSGSLNEQF
>TRBV18|NA|NA|13|TRBJ1-2
ASSPLPDLPYGYT
>TRBV19|once|TRBD1|13|TRBJ2-5
ASTAGRQGRETQY
>TRBV9|NA|NA|12|TRBJ1-4
ASSVAGGGEKLF
>TRBV10-3|NA|NA|12|TRBJ2-3
AISDNQASDTQY
>TRBV4-3|NA|NA|14|TRBJ2-2
ASSQAGQGDTGELF
>TRBV7-2|NA|NA|12|TRBJ2-1
ASSLVWGWGEQF
>TRBV21-1|NA|NA|15|TRBJ2-7
ASSTRTGLPSYYEQY